This record concerns one T cell receptor (beta chain) sequence. Its target is unknown. Patients were excluded for uncontrolled infection, other autoimmune disease, pregnancy or lactation. Diagnostic assessment was based on clinical symptoms, serum thyroxine and TRAb, thyroid ultrasound and orbital computed tomography. Per the germline V gene, CDR1 is SGHRS and CDR2 is YFSETQ. The CDR3 has 15 residues. Trimming took 1 base from V and 4 from J, leaving 11 bases between them. The data belong to a study of T cells in Graves' hyperthyroidism and ophthalmopathy. Study observations and caveats: Stable hyperthyroidism and ophthalmopathy were separated using 13 V-J signatures. The blood repertoire included most of the expanded thyroid clonotypes above 0.001.

Using RNA transcripts as the source, TCR beta CDR3 regions were amplified. A set of HTBI primers served as the primers for a first-round RT-PCR of the TCR CDR3. TCRdb re-derived calls from the multiplex PCR reads in MiXCR, one entry per CDR3 protein. The sample has about 640,000 distinct CDR3 sequences, 20% to 25% seen once. The sequence was collected from a man aged 25 to 45 with Graves' ophthalmopathy. The V call is TRBV5-1, the J call TRBJ1-4; a weak D match, TRBD1 (6 bases). Sequencing was carried out using blood. This CDR3 reads CASSLTGRSNEKLFF. The CDR3 coding sequence is TGCGCCAGCAGCTTGACAGGGCGGAGTAATGAAAAACTGTTTTTT.